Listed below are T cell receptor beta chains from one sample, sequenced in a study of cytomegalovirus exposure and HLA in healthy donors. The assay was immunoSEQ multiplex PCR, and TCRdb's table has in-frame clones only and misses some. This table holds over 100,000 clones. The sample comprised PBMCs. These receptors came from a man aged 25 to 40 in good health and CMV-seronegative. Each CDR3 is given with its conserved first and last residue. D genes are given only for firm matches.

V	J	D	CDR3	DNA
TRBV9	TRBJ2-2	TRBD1	CASSVRDRVLSGTGELFF	TGTGCCAGCAGCGTCCGGGACAGGGTTTTAAGCGGCACCGGGGAGCTGTTTTTT
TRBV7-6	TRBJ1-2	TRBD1	CASSLAHRGSGYTF	TGTGCCAGCAGCTTAGCGCACAGGGGGTCTGGCTACACCTTC
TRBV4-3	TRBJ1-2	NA	CASSQDQGAGYGYTF	TGCGCCAGCAGCCAAGATCAAGGGGCAGGCTATGGCTACACCTTC
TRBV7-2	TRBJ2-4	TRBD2	CASRSGGAAKNIQYF	TGTGCCAGCAGGAGCGGGGGGGCAGCCAAAAACATTCAGTACTTC
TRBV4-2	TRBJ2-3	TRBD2	CASSQALAGYTDTQYF	TGTGCCAGCAGCCAAGCCCTAGCGGGGTACACAGATACGCAGTATTTT
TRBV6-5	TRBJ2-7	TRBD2	CASSSQRGGTYEQYF	TGTGCCAGCAGTTCCCAGCGGGGGGGCACCTACGAGCAGTACTTC
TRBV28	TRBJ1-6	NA	CASSPRTDAPLHF	TGTGCCAGCAGTCCGAGGACAGATGCGCCCCTCCACTTT
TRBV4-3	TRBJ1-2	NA	CASSQAGTSYGYTF	TGCGCCAGCAGCCAAGCCGGGACATCTTACGGCTACACCTTC
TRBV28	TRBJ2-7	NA	CASSLGILGSGYPYEQYF	TGTGCCAGCAGTTTAGGCATATTGGGGTCAGGGTACCCCTACGAGCAGTACTTC
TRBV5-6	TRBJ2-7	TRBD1	CASTIGTGGYEQYF	TGTGCCAGCACAATCGGGACAGGGGGCTACGAGCAGTACTTC